Below are 12 T cell receptor beta chains sequenced from a single sample in a study of blood T cell repertoires in COVID-19. Here immunoSEQ multiplex PCR was the method, and the copy in TCRdb shows in-frame clones only, minus some. The table has about 180,000 clones, roughly nine tenths seen once; the top ten hold about 1.9%. Sequenced input: peripheral blood. Source of these receptors: a man aged 18 to 35 who had recovered from COVID-19.

The chain couples TRBV9 to TRBJ1-5, with TRBD1 matching over 7 bases. The ends lost 4 bases at V and 7 bases at J; junction bases unmatched: 2. Per the germline V gene, CDR1 is SGDLS and CDR2 is YYNGEE. The CDR3 runs 12 residues. CDR3 sequence reads: CASSRTGQPQHF. DNA for the CDR3: TGTGCCAGCAGCAGGACAGGACAGCCCCAGCATTTT.

The sample holds one count of this clone. The CDR3 DNA reads as TGTGCCAGTAACATGGACAGGGGGAACACTGAAGCTTTCTTT. Its protein is CASNMDRGNTEAFF. The rearrangement joins TRBV2 to TRBJ1-1; TRBD1 agrees at 9 bases. The CDR3 is made up of 14 amino acids. V gave up 9 bases and J gave up 1 base; unmatched junction bases: 6. Germline V gene data show CDR1 as SNHLY and CDR2 as FYNNEI.

The chain employs TRBV7-9 and TRBJ2-7, with 7 bases aligning to TRBD1. With 4 bases clipped from V and 5 bases from J, the junction kept 5 bases outside the gene matches. The germline V gene encodes CDR1 SEHNR and CDR2 FQNEAQ (reference sequence). The CDR3 has 13 amino acids. DNA of the CDR3: TGTGCCAGCAGCTGGACAGGAGGCGACGAGCAGTACTTC. Its protein product is CASSWTGGDEQYF.

The rearrangement links TRBV28 to TRBJ1-6; D is ambiguous. Looked up from germline, CDR1 is MDHEN and CDR2 is SYDVKM. This CDR3 is built from 13 residues. Trimming took 6 bases from V and 9 from J, leaving 12 bases between them. CDR3 sequence reads: CASRNGLGSPLHF. Written as DNA, the CDR3 is TGTGCCAGCAGAAATGGGCTGGGTTCACCCCTCCACTTT.

A word on this clone: This same CDR3 is encoded by further DNA sequences in the sample. The rearrangement joins TRBV6-2 or TRBV6-3 to TRBJ2-6, with D unresolved. Germline-derived CDR1 and CDR2 are MNHEY and SVGEGT. The CDR3 covers 14 residues. V dropped 2 bases and J dropped 0 bases, with 2 bases sitting between them. The CDR3 coding sequence is TGTGCCAGCAGTTACCACTCTGGGGCCAACGTCCTGACTTTC. Residues: CASSYHSGANVLTF.

The chain links TRBV4-1 to TRBJ1-3; no definite D call. Germline CDR1 is MGHRA and CDR2 is YSYEKL. This CDR3 has 16 residues. V dropped 1 base and J dropped 0 bases, with 10 bases sitting between them. The CDR3: CASSQVPQVSGNTIYF. In DNA, the CDR3 is TGCGCCAGCAGCCAAGTCCCGCAGGTCTCTGGAAACACCATATATTTT.

The chain has TRBV27 and TRBJ2-1; tentative D call: TRBD2 (5 bases). CDR3 length equals 13 residues. V was trimmed by 6 bases and J by 9 bases, leaving 15 bases between them. From germline, CDR1 is MNHEY and CDR2 SMNVEV (reference sequence). The CDR3 sequence: CASSPRWAGEQFF. The CDR3 nucleotides are TGTGCCAGCAGCCCTAGGTGGGCGGGTGAGCAGTTCTTC.

The genes are TRBV30 and TRBJ2-5, with D possibly being TRBD2 (6 bases). This CDR3 has 14 amino acids. V lost 7 bases to trimming and J lost 4 bases, with 19 bases between them. Germline CDR1 reads GTSNPN; CDR2 reads SVGIG (reference sequence). The CDR3 loop is CAFLPRDLPETQYF. The CDR3 coding sequence is TGTGCCTTCCTCCCTCGGGACTTGCCAGAGACCCAGTACTTC.

V and J are TRBV24-1 and TRBJ2-3, with D possibly being TRBD1 (6 bases). The V and J ends lost 6 bases and 2 bases respectively, with 14 bases between them. The CDR3 sequence is 15 residues long. Germline CDR1 reads KGHDR; CDR2 reads SFDVKD. CDR3 protein: CATSTRGTPTDTQYF. CDR3 nucleotides: TGTGCCACCAGTACCCGAGGGACACCCACAGATACGCAGTATTTT.

The chain is built from TRBV30 and TRBJ2-7; D gene uncertain. Between the trimmed V and J ends, which lost 2 bases and 4 bases, there was a span of 9 bases. The germline V gene has CDR1 GTSNPN and CDR2 SVGIG (reference sequence). The CDR3 consists of 12 residues. CDR3 loop: CAWSPRAYEQYF. The CDR3 DNA follows: TGTGCCTGGAGTCCTAGAGCTTACGAGCAGTACTTC.

J is TRBJ1-2 and V is TRBV10-3, with a tentative D call TRBD1 (5 bases). Germline CDR1 and CDR2: ENHRY and SYGVKD. The V gene lost 6 bases and the J gene lost 1 base, with 15 bases spanning the gap. This CDR3 spans 15 amino acids. DNA of the CDR3: TGTGCCATCAGCCTAGGGACTGGAAATAACTATGGCTACACCTTC. Translation gives CAISLGTGNNYGYTF.

The rearrangement uses TRBV5-4 and TRBJ2-1; perhaps TRBD1 as D (6 bases). Between the trimmed V and J ends, which lost 4 bases and 4 bases, there was a span of 9 bases. This CDR3 region has 13 residues. Germline V gene lookup returns CDR1 SGHNT and CDR2 YYREEE (reference sequence). The CDR3 bases are TGTGCCAGCAGCCTCGACAGGTACAATGAGCAGTTCTTC. Translated, it gives CASSLDRYNEQFF.